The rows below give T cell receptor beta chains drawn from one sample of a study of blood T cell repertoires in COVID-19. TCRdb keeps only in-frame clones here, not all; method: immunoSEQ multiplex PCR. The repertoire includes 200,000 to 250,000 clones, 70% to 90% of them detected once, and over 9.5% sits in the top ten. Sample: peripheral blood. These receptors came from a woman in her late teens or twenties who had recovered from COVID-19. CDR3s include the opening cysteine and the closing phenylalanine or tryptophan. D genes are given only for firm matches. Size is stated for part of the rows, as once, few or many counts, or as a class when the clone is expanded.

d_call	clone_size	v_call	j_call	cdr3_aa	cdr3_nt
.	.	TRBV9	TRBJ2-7	CASSPRDFTKQYF	TGTGCCAGCAGCCCCCGGGACTTTACGAAGCAGTACTTC
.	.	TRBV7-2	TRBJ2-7	CASSFVRNYEQYF	TGTGCCAGCAGCTTCGTGAGGAACTACGAGCAGTACTTC
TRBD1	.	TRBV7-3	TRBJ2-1	CASSHNRGPYNEQFF	TGTGCCAGCAGCCACAACAGGGGTCCCTACAATGAGCAGTTCTTC
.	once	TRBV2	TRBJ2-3	CASPASHDTQYF	TGTGCCAGCCCTGCTAGCCACGATACGCAGTATTTT
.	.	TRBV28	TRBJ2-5	CASSRTSKTQYF	TGTGCCAGCAGCCGTACTAGCAAGACCCAGTACTTC
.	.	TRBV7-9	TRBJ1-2	CASSPPNGVRFDTF	TGTGCCAGCAGCCCCCCCAACGGGGTACGGTTTGACACCTTC
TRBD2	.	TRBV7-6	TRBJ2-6	CASSRGLARSGANVLTF	TGTGCCAGCAGCCGAGGACTAGCGCGCTCTGGGGCCAACGTCCTGACTTTC
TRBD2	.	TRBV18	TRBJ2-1	CASSGTSGSSNEQFF	TGTGCCAGCTCAGGGACTAGCGGGAGTAGCAATGAGCAGTTCTTC
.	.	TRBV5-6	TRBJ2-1	CASSFGSHEQFF	TGTGCCAGCAGCTTTGGTAGCCATGAGCAGTTCTTC
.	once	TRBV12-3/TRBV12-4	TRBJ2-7	CASSTQGHYEQYF	TGTGCCAGCAGTACCCAGGGACATTACGAGCAGTACTTC
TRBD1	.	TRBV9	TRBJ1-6	CASSGQGSPLHF	TGTGCCAGCAGTGGACAGGGGTCACCCCTCCACTTT
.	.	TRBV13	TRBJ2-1	CASSFRDEQFF	TGTGCCAGCAGCTTCAGGGATGAGCAGTTCTTC
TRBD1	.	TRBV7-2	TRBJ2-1	CASSFQGQGSYNEQFF	TGTGCCAGCAGCTTCCAAGGACAGGGGTCCTACAATGAGCAGTTCTTC
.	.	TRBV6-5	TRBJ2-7	CASLKPPGAYEQYF	TGTGCCAGCCTCAAGCCGCCGGGAGCCTACGAGCAGTACTTC
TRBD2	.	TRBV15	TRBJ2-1	CATSTLGLAGGNEQFF	TGTGCCACCAGCACCCTGGGACTAGCGGGAGGAAATGAGCAGTTCTTC
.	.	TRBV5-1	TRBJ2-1	CASSLLRSNNEQFF	TGCGCCAGCAGTTTACTTCGTTCCAACAATGAGCAGTTCTTC
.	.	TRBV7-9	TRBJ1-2	CASSLGVKAEGYTF	TGTGCCAGCAGCTTAGGAGTCAAGGCGGAAGGCTACACCTTC
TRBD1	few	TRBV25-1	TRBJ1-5	CASSEPGQGAFQPQHF	TGTGCCAGCAGTGAACCTGGACAGGGGGCATTTCAGCCCCAGCATTTT
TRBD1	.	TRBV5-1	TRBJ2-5	CASSLVNAKDRTGETQYF	TGCGCCAGCAGCTTGGTCAATGCTAAGGACAGGACGGGAGAGACCCAGTACTTC
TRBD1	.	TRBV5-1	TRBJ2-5	CASLHSPGQGAQRETQYF	TGCGCCAGCTTACACTCGCCAGGACAGGGGGCACAACGGGAGACCCAGTACTTC
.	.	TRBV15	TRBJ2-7	CATSRKGQGSYEQYF	TGTGCCACCAGCAGAAAAGGTCAGGGCTCCTACGAGCAGTACTTC
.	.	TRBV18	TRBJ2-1	CASAISSSYNEQFF	TGTGCCAGCGCAATATCGAGCTCCTACAATGAGCAGTTCTTC
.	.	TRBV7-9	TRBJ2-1	CASSFLGNEQFF	TGTGCCAGCAGCTTTCTAGGTAATGAGCAGTTCTTC
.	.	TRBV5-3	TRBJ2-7	CARSPDSSYEQYF	TGTGCCAGAAGCCCGGACTCCTCCTACGAGCAGTACTTC
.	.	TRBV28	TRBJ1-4	CASSWGVPMVKLFF	TGTGCCAGCAGCTGGGGGGTCCCTATGGTTAAACTGTTTTTT
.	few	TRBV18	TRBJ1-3	CASSPRIQDDTIYF	TGTGCCAGCTCACCACGAATCCAGGATGACACCATATATTTT
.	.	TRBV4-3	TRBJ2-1	CASSQKLWLGSSYNEQFF	TGCGCCAGCAGCCAAAAGTTGTGGCTTGGGAGCTCCTACAATGAGCAGTTCTTC
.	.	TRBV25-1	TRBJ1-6	CASSEKGRGTRSPLHF	TGTGCCAGCAGTGAAAAAGGCAGGGGAACTAGGTCACCCCTCCACTTT